One TCR beta chain is described in this entry. What this receptor recognizes is not known. One base away there is no much larger clone; base qualities are not given. There are 17 amino acids in the CDR3, from cysteine to phenylalanine inclusive. This entry keeps only the CDR3 DNA: 51 bases, framed from base 1. The germline V gene gives CDR1 as SGHRS and CDR2 as YFSETQ. V is clipped by 4 bases and J by 6 bases, and the sequence between their germline boundaries is 25 bases long. Each collaborating institution followed its own protocols to collect whole blood in K2EDTA tubes. Collaborator samples were shipped for TCRbeta analysis as frozen whole blood, isolated PBMCs, or DNA extracted from either sample type. TCRbeta CDR3 regions were amplified from genomic DNA by means of the immunoSEQ Assay, a bias-controlled multiplex PCR. In the source study's methods: Within the assay, amplification of reference gene primers was used to estimate how many nucleated cells each sample contained. Sequence reads were collapsed and filtered to measure the absolute abundance of every unique TCRbeta CDR3 rearrangement. For each sample, productive Simpson clonality was calculated as the square root of Simpson's diversity index across productive rearrangements. The clones in this table, taken by TCRdb from immuneACCESS, are in-frame only. Not every clone is retained; where verified, under half of the shortfall comes from an unresolved V gene, and the cause of the rest is unknown. Clonal size and the V and J genes are those of that table, whereas D and trimming came from the DNA. The sample yields tens of thousands of clones; 73% were counted once. Roughly 14% of the sample is held by the ten biggest clonotypes.

The sample belongs to a study of blood T cell repertoires in COVID-19 (dated by TCRdb to about 2020). Background on the whole study: The collaborator samples originated in the United States, Italy and Spain and spanned the acute and convalescent phases of COVID-19. Where HLA class I and class II types were available, the types were taken from metadata supplied by the sample provider, not from assay-based typing. The prospective study material was composed of cDNA or gDNA derived from T cells, B-cell-depleted T cells, or PBMCs. A freely available public database, intended as a resource for researchers studying the immune response to SARS-CoV-2, is where the repertoires were released. Subjects who had been exposed to COVID-19, were actively infected with it, or had recovered from it provided the deeply sampled blood TCRbeta repertoires that made up the dataset. The sample metadata nearly always contained a de-identified subject ID, COVID-19 status, age in years and sex. The samples were drawn from two sources: the first 160 participants of the ongoing ImmuneRACE study, and 1,254 subjects contributed by 6 global collaborators. What the authors observed across the whole study: The quantity of clinical and demographic metadata differed by source and by participant and was supplied without curation.

The rearranged segments are TRBV5-1 and TRBJ1-1; possibly the D gene is TRBD1, per 6 matching bases. The TCR comes from a woman in her sixties or seventies with acute or convalescent COVID-19. The sample was peripheral blood. The DNA reads TGCGCCAGCAGCCCCTCGGGGTATACAGGGAGAATTCCTGAAGCTTTCTTT. This codes for CASSPSGYTGRIPEAFF.